The T cell receptor (beta chain) described here comes from a study of Graves' ophthalmopathy and Graves' hyperthyroidism. In germline, CDR1 is MDHEN, CDR2 SYDVKM. This CDR3 spans 14 amino acids. Trimming shortened V by 11 bases and J by 1 base, and 17 bases separated the two germline ends. Points on this clonotype: A much larger clone differs by one base, so this may be a read error.

As the template, RNA transcripts were used to amplify TCR beta CDR3 regions. HTBI primers served in a first-round RT-PCR, which a second-round multiplex PCR followed. Via MiXCR, TCRdb re-called the multiplex PCR reads, giving one row per CDR3 protein. The table records a few hundred thousand distinct CDR3 sequences, about 18% of them present only once. Input material: peripheral blood. The chain couples TRBV28 to TRBJ1-2; D possibly corresponds to TRBD1 (5 bases). This sequence originates from an adult woman with stable Graves' hyperthyroidism. The CDR3: CAGRDRTINYGYTF. The CDR3 coding sequence is TGTGCCGGTCGGGACCGAACGATTAACTATGGCTACACCTTC.